This T cell receptor beta chain came from a study of blood T cell repertoires in COVID-19. Study-level background: Acute-phase and convalescent COVID-19 samples originated in the United States, Italy and Spain. T cells, B-cell-depleted T cells, or PBMCs supplied cDNA or gDNA.

This clone was found once. Original data processing: Scientists estimated how many nucleated cells there were by amplifying reference gene primers. Assay used: immunoSEQ multiplex PCR; TCRdb lists only in-frame clones, some missing. Clone size and the V and J calls come from that table; the DNA yielded D and trimming. The table lists 60,000 to 75,000 clones, around 86% of them singletons. The receptor's source is a man aged 65-85 years with active COVID-19. The sample was peripheral blood.

DNA of the CDR3: TGTGCCAGCAGTCGGGGGGCAACGAACACTGAAGCTTTCTTT. This encodes CASSRGATNTEAFF. V and J are TRBV6-5 and TRBJ1-1; possible D gene TRBD1, 6 bases. Germline loops: CDR1 MNHEY, CDR2 SVGAGI. The CDR3 totals 14 residues. With 5 bases removed from V and 1 base from J, the gap between germline ends came to 11 bases.